In its sample, the clone carrying this T cell receptor beta chain was seen once. The CDR3 has 13 residues. Trimming shortened V by 6 bases and J by 0 bases, and 9 bases separated the two germline ends. The germline V gene has CDR1 MDHEN and CDR2 SYDVKM. Generated by immunoSEQ multiplex PCR, the TCRdb table keeps only in-frame clones and is missing some. The repertoire consists of about 820,000 clones, with 90% to 95% occurring once and the leading ten covering about 24%. CD45RO-negative cells were positively selected for CCR7, leaving out terminally differentiated effector memory CD45RA+ cells. This specimen belongs to a study of shared clonotypes between healthy human individuals.

The sequencing input was naive CD8+ T cells sorted from blood. V usage is TRBV28 and J usage is TRBJ2-7; D perhaps matches TRBD2 (6 bases). The receptor was derived from a man aged 30 to 39 in good health. The CDR3 spells CASSRGSSYEQYF. The DNA of the CDR3 is TGTGCCAGCAGCCGGGGGTCCTCCTACGAGCAGTACTTC.